This T cell receptor (beta chain) was captured in a study of blood T cell repertoires in COVID-19. Study context: There were acute and convalescent COVID-19 samples, and they came from the United States, Italy and Spain. In each case, the material was cDNA or gDNA derived from T cells, B-cell-depleted T cells, or PBMCs.

From germline, CDR1 is SGHTA and CDR2 FQGTGA. J gave up 4 bases and V 0 bases, and 0 bases lay outside the gene matches. The CDR3 length is 15 residues. Per the study methods: Nucleated cell counts were estimated from reference gene primer amplification. TCRdb's table, derived via immunoSEQ multiplex PCR, lists solely in-frame clones and lacks some. V and J calls and clone size are given by that table; D and trimming were obtained from the DNA. The data contain around 290,000 clones, roughly 90% of them seen just once; the ten biggest clones take up around 4.4%. This TCR derives from a man in his forties with acute or convalescent COVID-19. Sequencing was performed on peripheral blood. The V and J genes are TRBV7-3 and TRBJ2-3; 11 bases align to TRBD2. The CDR3 DNA reads as TGTGCCAGCAGCTTAACGGGACTAGCGGCAGATACGCAGTATTTT. It codes for CASSLTGLAADTQYF. Using reference TRBV7-3 and TRBJ2-3 for the parts outside the CDR3, the full variable domain is GAGVSQTPSNKVTEKGKYVELRCDPISGHTALYWYRQSLGQGPEFLIYFQGTGAADDSGLPNDRFFAVRPEGSVSTLKIQRTERGDSAVYLCASSLTGLAADTQYFGPGTRLTVL.